This T cell receptor beta chain stems from a study of cytomegalovirus exposure and HLA in healthy donors (dated by TCRdb to 2017 to 2019). At the level of the whole study: According to a later analysis, one platform produced both the approximately 110 validation repertoires and the 666 repertoires of the first cohort. A separate validation cohort of roughly 120 different subjects was used in addition to the roughly 640-subject first cohort. The study aimed to test whether cataloging public T cell receptors could reveal signatures of past pathogen exposure. The study combined high-throughput TCR immunosequencing, statistical association of individual TCRs with disease status, and machine learning to predict cytomegalovirus infection status. What the research found in general, with its limitations: A total of fewer than 200 TCR beta chains were listed by the study as associated with cytomegalovirus. The authors suggested that the approach could potentially be generalized to other disease states and immunological phenotypes. Cytomegalovirus status was reported to be diagnosed by the classifier with high specificity and sensitivity in both the original and validation cohorts. A few of the identified cytomegalovirus-associated TCR beta chains were confirmed in vitro to be specific for cytomegalovirus antigens. Across donors, most TCR sequences were observed very rarely, whereas some public TCRs were present in many individuals. A later analysis found that TCRs clustered in the first cohort also tended to co-occur in the roughly 110 validation repertoires, with 94% of cluster scores above 0. A later analysis had no HLA typing for the validation cohort, so co-occurrence there was scored across all 110 or so repertoires.

This clone was recorded only once. Its antigen specificity is not known. Per-base qualities were not stored, and no clone one base away is much larger. Preparation of the library involved the immunoSEQ multiplex PCR assay. Under the source paper's analysis protocol: A statistical classification framework was developed to diagnose cytomegalovirus status using the catalog of TCR beta chain sequences. In its TCRdb copy, this immuneACCESS table keeps in-frame sequences only and misses some clones. Where compared with another copy, unresolved V genes explain less than half of these, and the others have no known cause. That table is the source of V, J and clone size, and D and trimming were worked out from the DNA. The table for this sample lists 150,000 to 200,000 clones; 91% of them were counted only once. 3% to 3.5% of the sample comes from the top ten. Donors formed part of the validation cohort, which comprised about 120 subjects and was distinct from the first cohort of over 500 subjects.

What was sequenced was PBMCs. This receptor was identified in a young woman in good health and CMV-seropositive.

The nucleotides are TGTGCCAGCAGCAAAGGGGCGGGAGGACGCACAGATACGCAGTATTTT. Translated, it gives CASSKGAGGRTDTQYF. The V and J segments used are TRBV7-2 and TRBJ2-3, with TRBD2 identical over 8 junction bases. The germline V end is reduced by 5 bases and the J end by 1 base; junction bases left unmatched: 8. CDR1 is given as SGHTA and CDR2 as FQGNSA, both from the germline V gene. The CDR3 measures 16 amino acids from cysteine to phenylalanine. Here the CDR3 DNA is all that survives: 48 bases in frame from base 1. Extended through the reference TRBV7-2 and TRBJ2-3 proteins, this CDR3 yields the full variable domain: GAGVSQSPSNKVTEKGKDVELRCDPISGHTALYWYRQSLGQGLEFLIYFQGNSAPDKSGLPSDRFSAERTGGSVSTLTIQRTQQEDSAVYLCASSKGAGGRTDTQYFGPGTRLTVL.